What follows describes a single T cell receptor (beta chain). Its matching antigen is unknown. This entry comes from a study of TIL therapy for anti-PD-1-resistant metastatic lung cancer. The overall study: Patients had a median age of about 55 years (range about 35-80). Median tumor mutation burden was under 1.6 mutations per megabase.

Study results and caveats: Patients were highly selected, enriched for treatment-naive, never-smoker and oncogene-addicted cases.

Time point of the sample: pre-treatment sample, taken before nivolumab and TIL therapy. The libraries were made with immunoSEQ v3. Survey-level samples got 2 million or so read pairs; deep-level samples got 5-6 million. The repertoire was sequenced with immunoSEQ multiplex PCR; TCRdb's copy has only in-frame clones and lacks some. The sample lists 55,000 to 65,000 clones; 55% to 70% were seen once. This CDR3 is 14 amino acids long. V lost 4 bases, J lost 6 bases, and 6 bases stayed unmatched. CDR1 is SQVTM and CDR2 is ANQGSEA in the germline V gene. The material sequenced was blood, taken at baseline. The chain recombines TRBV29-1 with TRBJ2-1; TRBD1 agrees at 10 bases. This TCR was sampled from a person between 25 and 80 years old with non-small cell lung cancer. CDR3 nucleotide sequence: TGCAGCGTTGGTGGGACAGGGGTACGCAATGAGCAGTTCTTC. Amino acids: CSVGGTGVRNEQFF.